This TCR beta chain was profiled in a study of human T cells and chemical hapten exposure. The time point was: patch test 1, 2 weeks after DPC sensitization. Treatment denoted: therapeutic diphenylcyclopropenone sensitization with weekly scalp DPC. The CDR3 is 14 amino acids. Per the germline V gene, CDR1 is SGHAT and CDR2 is FQNNGV. J was trimmed by 9 bases and V by 3 bases; bases with no gene match: 7. In the original analysis: A per-sample median of 95,638 TCRs was observed, with a range of about 23,224 to 690,600. MiXCR was run by TCRdb on the RACE reads, yielding one entry per CDR3 protein. The V and J calls, along with clone size, are taken from TCRdb and not from the paper's own processing. The repertoire consists of under 450,000 distinct CDR3 sequences, with around 5% occurring once and the leading ten covering under 2.5%. This clonotype was counted ten times or more. Its antigen is currently unknown.

Study-wide results and caveats: Donors in the study had alopecia, meaning their immune response may differ from healthy people's.

This clonotype was obtained from a woman aged 45-60 years with alopecia areata. Some clones in this sample may be carry-over from other donors' samples. Specimen: whole blood, collected in connection with sensitization to the hapten diphenylcyclopropenone (DPC). The V call is TRBV11-2, the J call TRBJ2-4, with TRBD1 identical over 8 bases. This chain's CDR3 is CASSLTTGETIQYF. CDR3 bases: TGTGCCAGCAGCTTGACGACAGGGGAGACCATTCAGTACTTC.